What follows are 29 T cell receptor beta chains derived from one specimen sequenced in a study of T cells after yellow fever vaccination. TCRdb re-called the 5' RACE reads through MiXCR, storing one row per CDR3 protein. The table lists about 360,000 distinct CDR3 sequences, over 5% of them singletons. The source was PBMCs, collected 5 days after the yellow fever booster vaccination. The receptors come from a man aged 25-40 years who received the YFV17D yellow fever vaccine.

This clonotype was detected many times. The chain has TRBV10-2 and TRBJ2-1; TRBD2 matches at 9 bases. Trimming at V came to 6 bases and at J to 2 bases, leaving 5 bases not matched to a gene. CDR1 is WSHSY, CDR2 SAAADI, per germline. The CDR3 loop spans 15 amino acids. CDR3 region: CASRSRGGPYNEQFF. The CDR3 DNA reads as TGCGCCAGCAGGTCGCGGGGGGGGCCCTACAATGAGCAGTTCTTC.

This clonotype was seen a handful of times. The V call is TRBV24-1, the J call TRBJ1-4; TRBD1 might be the D (6 bases). V lost 4 bases and J 7 bases, leaving 15 bases between the germline ends. Germline CDR1 KGHDR, CDR2 SFDVKD. The CDR3 loop spans 15 amino acids. CDR3 protein: CATSDLRGWVEKLFF. CDR3 nucleotide sequence: TGTGCCACCAGTGACCTCAGGGGCTGGGTTGAAAAACTGTTTTTT.

The rearrangement joins TRBV7-9 to TRBJ2-5, with D unclear. Trimming removed 4 bases at V and 5 bases at J, with 11 bases between. Germline CDR1 SEHNR, CDR2 FQNEAQ (reference sequence). The CDR3 consists of 13 residues. For the CDR3, the DNA is TGTGCCAGCAGCTCCCCCTGGATGGAGACCCAGTACTTC. This sequence encodes CASSSPWMETQYF.

The chain recombines TRBV20-1 with TRBJ2-5, with D possibly being TRBD2 (5 bases). This CDR3 has 13 amino acids. Per the germline V gene, CDR1 is DFQATT and CDR2 is SNEGSKA (reference sequence). With 3 bases removed from V and 0 bases from J, the gap between germline ends came to 8 bases. CDR3 nucleotides: TGCAGTGCTAGTCGGGGAAACCAAGAGACCCAGTACTTC. Amino acid sequence: CSASRGNQETQYF.

This clonotype was detected a few times. The chain recombines TRBV29-1 with TRBJ1-5; D may be TRBD1 (5 bases). The germline V gene encodes CDR1 SQVTM and CDR2 ANQGSEA. The V and J ends lost 6 bases and 5 bases respectively, with 20 bases between them. CDR3 length: 15 residues. CDR3 coding DNA: TGCAGCGTCGTGTTGGCGGGGGGAAGCGATCAGCCCCAGCATTTT. Amino acids: CSVVLAGGSDQPQHF.

This clonotype was detected only a few times. This chain uses TRBV7-2 with TRBJ2-5; D uncertain. This CDR3 has 12 residues. The V gene's germline CDR1 is SGHTA and CDR2 FQGNSA. The ends were cut back, 3 bases at V and 4 bases at J, with 6 bases in the middle. The CDR3 sequence is CASSFGLETQYF. CDR3 DNA: TGTGCCAGCAGCTTCGGGCTAGAGACCCAGTACTTC.

This clonotype was counted ten times or more. This chain uses TRBV3-1 with TRBJ2-1; 7 bases align to TRBD1. Germline-derived CDR1 and CDR2 are LGHDT and YNNKEL (reference sequence). J was trimmed by 12 bases and V by 7 bases; bases with no gene match: 9. The CDR3 totals 12 residues. The CDR3 DNA is TGTGCCAGCATAGGGGACAGCGGTCGGCAGTTCTTC. The encoded protein is CASIGDSGRQFF.

The sample holds many counts of this clonotype. The gene calls are TRBV7-6 and TRBJ2-1; TRBD1 is a possible D gene (6 bases). This CDR3 is built from 14 residues. Germline V CDR1 and CDR2: SGHVS, FNYEAQ. The V gene lost 4 bases and the J gene lost 9 bases, with 16 bases spanning the gap. The CDR3, as DNA: TGTGCCAGCAGCTCCACGAACAGGGTCGGTGAGCAGTTCTTC. Encoded protein: CASSSTNRVGEQFF. The full variable domain, with the rest looked up from reference TRBV7-6 and TRBJ2-1, is GAGVSQSPRYKVTKRGQDVALRCDPISGHVSLYWYRQALGQGPEFLTYFNYEAQQDKSGLPNDRFSAERPEGSISTLTIQRTEQRDSAMYRCASSSTNRVGEQFFGPGTRLTVL.

This clonotype was seen repeatedly, ten times or more. The chain couples TRBV11-2 to TRBJ2-7, with D perhaps matching TRBD1 (6 bases). Per germline, CDR1 SGHAT and CDR2 FQNNGV. V lost 5 bases and J 3 bases, leaving 20 bases between the germline ends. The CDR3 is made up of 16 amino acids. The CDR3 is CASSRRDNLPDYEQYF. CDR3 coding DNA: TGTGCCAGCAGCCGCCGGGACAACTTGCCTGACTACGAGCAGTACTTC.

Only a few counts were recorded for this clonotype. The chain has TRBV5-6 and TRBJ2-7; D might be TRBD1 (6 bases). Germline V CDR1 and CDR2: SGHDT, YYEEEE. CDR3 length equals 13 residues. With 4 bases removed from V and 2 bases from J, the gap between germline ends came to 10 bases. The CDR3 bases are TGTGCCAGCAGCCTGACAGGAGCCTACGAGCAGTACTTC. The encoded protein is CASSLTGAYEQYF.

This clonotype was counted ten times or more. The V gene is TRBV20-1, the J gene TRBJ2-2; D is perhaps TRBD1 (8 bases). Germline V gene data show CDR1 as DFQATT and CDR2 as SNEGSKA (reference sequence). CDR3 length: 14 residues. V was pared by 5 bases and J by 4 bases, with 14 bases between. The CDR3 nucleotides read TGCAGTGCTGGACAGGGAGGGGGCACCGGGGAGCTGTTTTTT. Its translation is CSAGQGGGTGELFF.

V gene TRBV5-1 combines with J gene TRBJ2-5, with 7 nucleotides matching TRBD2. The ends lost 0 bases at V and 4 bases at J; junction bases unmatched: 6. Germline-derived CDR1 and CDR2 are SGHRS and YFSETQ. This CDR3 is built from 15 residues. This CDR3 is CASSLGSGGGETQYF. Here the CDR3 DNA reads TGCGCCAGCAGCTTGGGGTCGGGAGGAGGAGAGACCCAGTACTTC.

A few counts support this clonotype. V is TRBV12-3 or TRBV12-4 and J is TRBJ2-7; TRBD2 agrees at 10 bases. This CDR3 contains 14 residues. Losses at the gene ends were 7 bases for V and 4 bases for J; bases not matched to a gene: 7. The CDR3 loop is CASTLAGVGYEQYF. The DNA for the CDR3 is TGTGCCAGCACTCTAGCGGGAGTAGGGTACGAGCAGTACTTC.

The chain couples TRBV20-1 to TRBJ2-7; no clear D gene. Germline CDR1 reads DFQATT; CDR2 reads SNEGSKA (reference sequence). This CDR3 has 12 residues. The germline V and J ends were trimmed by 2 bases and 0 bases, with 5 bases remaining between them. The DNA for the CDR3 is TGCAGTGCTAGACCACACTCCTACGAGCAGTACTTC. Protein sequence: CSARPHSYEQYF.

J is TRBJ2-3 and V is TRBV5-4; TRBD2 matches 10 bases. Germline CDR1 is SGHNT and CDR2 is YYREEE (reference sequence). Germline trimming cut 3 bases from V and 3 bases from J; bases unmatched to any gene: 10. The CDR3 extends over 17 amino acids. CDR3 nucleotides: TGTGCCAGCAGCTCCAGTTTAGCGGGAGGTGGGACAGATACGCAGTATTTT. Its translation is CASSSSLAGGGTDTQYF.

The gene calls are TRBV7-9 and TRBJ2-7; D gene unclear. Germline V gene data show CDR1 as SEHNR and CDR2 as FQNEAQ (reference sequence). The CDR3 spans 14 residues. V was cut by 2 bases and J by 2 bases, with 10 bases left in between. The CDR3 nucleotides read TGTGCCAGCAGCTTAATTGTCCCCCCCTACGAGCAGTACTTC. Translating it yields CASSLIVPPYEQYF.

The chain combines TRBV7-2 with TRBJ2-1; no firm D call. The CDR3 has 13 amino acids. The germline V and J ends were trimmed by 3 bases and 7 bases, with 10 bases remaining between them. CDR1 and CDR2 from the germline V gene are SGHTA and FQGNSA. CDR3 amino acids: CASSFREPNEQFF. Here the CDR3 DNA reads TGTGCCAGCAGCTTTAGAGAACCGAATGAGCAGTTCTTC.

This clonotype was detected ten times or more. The gene calls are TRBV7-2 and TRBJ2-1, with TRBD2 matching 7 bases. The CDR3 has 15 amino acids. CDR1 SGHTA and CDR2 FQGNSA come from the germline V gene. V gave up 1 base and J gave up 5 bases; unmatched junction bases: 5. This CDR3 is CASSLVGGGNNEQFF. CDR3 coding DNA: TGTGCCAGCAGCTTAGTTGGGGGAGGGAACAATGAGCAGTTCTTC.

This clonotype occurred a few times. The chain joins TRBV29-1 to TRBJ2-3; no clear D gene. The CDR3 contains 13 residues. V was trimmed by 3 bases and J by 0 bases, leaving 7 bases between them. CDR1 is SQVTM, CDR2 ANQGSEA, per germline. The CDR3 coding sequence is TGCAGCGTTGAGGCAGGAAGCACAGATACGCAGTATTTT. As protein: CSVEAGSTDTQYF.

As regards this clonotype: A read error may explain this, as a much larger clone is one base away. The genes are TRBV20-1 and TRBJ2-1; no definite D call. CDR3 size: 15 residues. Germline-derived CDR1 and CDR2 are DFQATT and SNEGSKA (reference sequence). CDR3 sequence reads: CRARGNHLGYNEQFF. The CDR3, as DNA: TGCAGAGCTAGAGGCAACCATCTTGGGTACAATGAGCAGTTCTTC.

The sample holds many counts of this clonotype. The J gene is TRBJ2-3, the V gene TRBV9; D is unclear. This CDR3 has 15 amino acids. V was pared by 1 base and J by 2 bases, with 11 bases between. Germline V gene sequence: CDR1 SGDLS, CDR2 YYNGEE. The CDR3 loop reads CASSVSVASTDTQYF. CDR3 coding DNA: TGTGCCAGCAGCGTATCGGTAGCATCCACAGATACGCAGTATTTT. The full variable domain, completed using reference TRBV9 and TRBJ2-3, is DSGVTQTPKHLITATGQRVTLRCSPRSGDLSVYWYQQSLDQGLQFLIQYYNGEERAKGNILERFSAQQFPDLHSELNLSSLELGDSALYFCASSVSVASTDTQYFGPGTRLTVL.

V gene TRBV24-1 combines with J gene TRBJ2-3; D unclear. V was pared by 0 bases and J by 2 bases, with 14 bases between. This CDR3 region has 17 residues. Per germline, CDR1 KGHDR and CDR2 SFDVKD. CDR3 bases: TGTGCCACCAGTGATTTGCATGGGGAACCATTCACAGATACGCAGTATTTT. Protein sequence: CATSDLHGEPFTDTQYF.

This clonotype came up many times. The chain couples TRBV3-1 to TRBJ2-1; TRBD2 matches at 7 bases. Germline CDR1 is LGHDT and CDR2 is YNNKEL (reference sequence). The length of the CDR3 is 15 residues. After removal of 4 bases from V and 9 bases from J, the junction contained 12 bases not matched to a gene. CDR3 sequence: CASSPQGRADGEQFF. CDR3 sequence (DNA): TGTGCCAGCAGCCCGCAAGGGAGGGCCGATGGTGAGCAGTTCTTC.

As to this clonotype: One junction end disagrees with the germline gene, perhaps due to a read error. As DNA, the CDR3 is TGTGCCAGCACCTTAGATACGGGACCTAACTATGGCTACACCTTC. It encodes CASTLDTGPNYGYTF. J is TRBJ1-2 and V is TRBV11-2; possible D gene TRBD1, 5 bases. The germline gives CDR1 SGHAT, CDR2 FQNNGV. The CDR3 is 15 residues long.

This clonotype was counted at least ten times. The chain joins TRBV6-5 to TRBJ2-7; a possible D gene is TRBD1 (6 bases). V lost 4 bases to trimming and J lost 3 bases, with 16 bases between them. CDR3 size: 15 residues. Germline values: CDR1 MNHEY, CDR2 SVGAGI. CDR3 loop: CASSLDRGVHYEQYF. As DNA, the CDR3 is TGTGCCAGCAGTTTGGACAGAGGGGTCCACTACGAGCAGTACTTC.

The sample holds a few counts of this clonotype. The J gene is TRBJ2-7, the V gene TRBV7-6; D not resolved. The germline CDR1 and CDR2 sequences are SGHVS and FNYEAQ. This CDR3 is 14 amino acids long. V was trimmed by 5 bases and J by 0 bases, leaving 11 bases between them. CDR3 coding DNA: TGTGCCAGCAGCCTCCTCGGTCCCTCCTACGAGCAGTACTTC. Protein product: CASSLLGPSYEQYF.

This clonotype was observed a handful of times. The chain joins TRBV20-1 to TRBJ2-7; 8 bases fit TRBD2. Germline V CDR1 and CDR2: DFQATT, SNEGSKA (reference sequence). The V gene end was trimmed by 2 bases and the J gene end by 4 bases; junction bases not matched to a gene: 4. The CDR3 has 13 amino acids. Here the CDR3 reads CSARSGLEYEQYF. For the CDR3, the DNA is TGCAGTGCTAGATCGGGACTAGAGTACGAGCAGTACTTC.

This clonotype has a count of ten or more. The V and J genes are TRBV7-7 and TRBJ1-4; D might be TRBD1 (6 bases). The V and J ends lost 5 bases and 3 bases respectively, with 13 bases between them. Germline loops: CDR1 SSHAT, CDR2 FNYEAQ (reference sequence). CDR3 length: 15 amino acids. The CDR3 coding sequence is TGTGCCAGCAGCCGCCGGAGGGGGTCTAATGAAAAACTGTTTTTT. Translating it yields CASSRRRGSNEKLFF.

Comment on this clonotype: A much larger clone sits a single nucleotide away, making a read error possible. V usage is TRBV5-1 and J usage is TRBJ2-7; a possible D gene is TRBD1 (5 bases). Germline assignment: CDR1 SGHRS and CDR2 YFSETQ. The CDR3 has 13 residues. In DNA, the CDR3 is TGCGCCAGCAGCTTGCGACAGTACTACGAGCAGCACTTC. This sequence encodes CASSLRQYYEQHF.